The 21 T cell receptor beta chains presented below share a single source sample, sequenced in a study of early T cells in non-severe SARS-CoV-2 infection. TCRdb called the 5' RACE reads again in MiXCR, with one record for every CDR3 protein. Of about 66,000 distinct CDR3 sequences listed, 20% are singletons. Sequences were derived from whole blood, sampled at baseline. Receptor source: an adult who was a healthcare worker with PCR-confirmed SARS-CoV-2 infection or an uninfected control (not recorded which).

The chain employs TRBV29-1 and TRBJ1-1; D call uncertain. From germline, CDR1 is SQVTM and CDR2 ANQGSEA. This CDR3 is 11 amino acids long. Trimming took off 6 bases at V and 10 bases at J, with 15 bases between the two ends. This CDR3 is CSVAVGGLAFF. DNA of the CDR3: TGCAGCGTGGCGGTGGGAGGGTTAGCTTTCTTT.

V gene TRBV5-1 combines with J gene TRBJ2-3; possibly TRBD2 for D (5 bases). The CDR3 covers 15 residues. Trimming left V 7 bases short and J 7 bases short, with 22 bases between. From germline, CDR1 is SGHRS and CDR2 YFSETQ. DNA of the CDR3: TGCGCCAGCCAGCTGGGCGGACTGGCTAGGTATACGCAGTATTTT. Amino acid sequence: CASQLGGLARYTQYF.

The rearrangement uses TRBV12-3 or TRBV12-4 and TRBJ1-1, with D possibly matching TRBD1 (6 bases). V lost 5 bases, J lost 6 bases, and 10 bases lay in between. The CDR3 consists of 12 residues. The CDR3 region has the DNA TGTGCCAGCAGTACAGGGAGACCTGAAGCTTTCTTT. This translates into CASSTGRPEAFF.

In its sample, this clonotype was seen many times. The chain couples TRBV6-1 to TRBJ1-1; no definite D call. Per the germline V gene, CDR1 is MNHNS and CDR2 is SASEGT. Trimming stripped 5 bases from V and 6 bases from J, with 13 bases between. The CDR3 spans 13 residues. In nucleotides, the CDR3 is TGTGCCAGCAGTCGCATATCTTTTTCTGAAGCTTTCTTT. Protein: CASSRISFSEAFF.

This sequence joins TRBV4-1 and TRBJ2-5; D unresolved. The V end was cut by 3 bases, the J end by 4 bases, with 12 bases between. Germline lookup yields CDR1 MGHRA and CDR2 YSYEKL. The CDR3 runs 14 residues. CDR3 amino acids: CASSHWDRAETQYF. CDR3 nucleotide sequence: TGCGCCAGCAGCCACTGGGATCGGGCAGAGACCCAGTACTTC.

In its sample, this clonotype was seen many times. This chain links TRBV15 with TRBJ2-7, with D uncertain. V dropped 1 base and J dropped 3 bases, with 19 bases sitting between them. The CDR3 extends over 17 amino acids. In germline, CDR1 is LNHNV, CDR2 YYDKDF (reference sequence). CDR3 residues: CATSRGFIAERSYEQYF. The DNA of the CDR3 is TGTGCCACCAGCAGAGGTTTTATTGCAGAGAGAAGCTACGAGCAGTACTTC.

The sample holds a few counts of this clonotype. The rearrangement uses TRBV20-1 and TRBJ1-6; D uncertain. This CDR3 spans 13 amino acids. Trimming pared 5 bases from V and 7 bases from J, leaving 12 bases between. CDR1 and CDR2 from the germline V gene are DFQATT and SNEGSKA (reference sequence). In nucleotides, the CDR3 is TGCAGTGCTGTCCGGGGAGAGAATTCACCCCTCCACTTT. As protein: CSAVRGENSPLHF.

This chain joins TRBV6-6 and TRBJ2-2; perhaps TRBD2 as D (5 bases). The CDR3 contains 15 residues. The V and J ends lost 4 bases and 3 bases respectively, with 12 bases between them. CDR1 is MNHNY, CDR2 SVGAGI, per germline (reference sequence). The CDR3, as DNA: TGTGCCAGCAGTTCGGGAAGCGCCTACACCGGGGAGCTGTTTTTT. It codes for CASSSGSAYTGELFF.

The V gene is TRBV5-1, the J gene TRBJ2-7, with D perhaps matching TRBD1 (6 bases). This CDR3 has 13 residues. Looked up from germline, CDR1 is SGHRS and CDR2 is YFSETQ. Deletions cut 0 bases from V and 4 bases from J, with 8 bases between. CDR3 in DNA: TGCGCCAGCAGCTTGGAGACAGGATACGAGCAGTACTTC. This translates into CASSLETGYEQYF.

The J gene is TRBJ2-7, the V gene TRBV2, with D perhaps TRBD1 (7 bases). CDR3 length: 14 amino acids. V lost 6 bases to trimming and J lost 2 bases, with 14 bases between them. The V gene's germline CDR1 is SNHLY and CDR2 FYNNEI. CDR3 DNA: TGTGCCAGCAGGTCTGACAGGGAGGCCTACGAGCAGTACTTC. Amino acids: CASRSDREAYEQYF. Looking up the rest from reference TRBV2 and TRBJ2-7 gives the full variable domain: EPEVTQTPSHQVTQMGQEVILRCVPISNHLYFYWYRQILGQKVEFLVSFYNNEISEKSEIFDDQFSVERPDGSNFTLKIRSTKLEDSAMYFCASRSDREAYEQYFGPGTRLTVT.

The V call is TRBV7-9, the J call TRBJ1-3, with unresolved D. V dropped 11 bases and J dropped 1 base, with 9 bases sitting between them. The CDR3 covers 12 residues. The germline V gene encodes CDR1 SEHNR and CDR2 FQNEAQ (reference sequence). This CDR3 is CASGESGNTIYF. The CDR3 DNA reads TGTGCCTCCGGGGAGTCTGGAAACACCATATATTTT.

This clonotype was counted ten times or more. The V call is TRBV7-9, the J call TRBJ1-2, with D possibly being TRBD1 (6 bases). This CDR3 has 15 amino acids. The V end lost 1 base, the J end lost 4 bases, and 13 bases lay between the germline ends. Germline loops: CDR1 SEHNR, CDR2 FQNEAQ (reference sequence). The CDR3 nucleotides read TGTGCCAGCAGCTTAGGGACAGACATACGCTATGGCTACACCTTC. As protein: CASSLGTDIRYGYTF.

V gene TRBV21-1 combines with J gene TRBJ2-3; the table calls TRBD2, which could not be checked here. TRBV21-1 is deemed a pseudogene. The CDR3 loop spans 15 amino acids. CDR3 in amino acids: CASSNFSGTADTQYF. DNA for the CDR3: TGTGCCAGCAGCAATTTTAGCGGAACGGCAGATACGCAGTATTTT.

This clonotype was seen more than once but under ten times. The chain is built from TRBV5-1 and TRBJ1-1; tentatively, D is TRBD1 (6 bases). CDR3 length: 14 amino acids. V lost 4 bases and J lost 2, with 12 bases in between. Looked up from germline, CDR1 is SGHRS and CDR2 is YFSETQ. CDR3 nucleotides: TGCGCCAGCAGCAGGGGGGACTTTAACACTGAAGCTTTCTTT. Translated: CASSRGDFNTEAFF.

This sequence joins TRBV18 and TRBJ1-1, with D possibly being TRBD1 (5 bases). CDR3 length equals 14 residues. CDR1 and CDR2 (germline): KGHSH, LQKENI. Trimming shortened V by 3 bases and J by 8 bases, and 16 bases separated the two germline ends. CDR3 residues: CASSPYRGEGEAFF. CDR3 bases: TGTGCCAGCTCACCTTACCGTGGGGAGGGGGAAGCTTTCTTT.

This clonotype has just a few counts. CDR3 region: CASRPQGLGGYTF. In DNA form, the CDR3 reads TGCGCCAGCAGGCCACAGGGGCTGGGTGGCTACACCTTC. This chain connects TRBV10-2 to TRBJ1-2, with TRBD1 matching over 7 bases. The V gene's germline CDR1 is WSHSY and CDR2 SAAADI. Germline trimming cut 6 bases from V and 7 bases from J; bases unmatched to any gene: 8. This CDR3 comprises 13 residues.

The chain carries TRBV4-1 and TRBJ1-2; D remains unclear. Trimming pared 3 bases from V and 7 bases from J, leaving 15 bases between. Germline assignment: CDR1 MGHRA and CDR2 YSYEKL. The CDR3 is 14 amino acids. The CDR3 DNA reads as TGCGCCAGCAGCCATACCTCCGGGAGAGCTGGCTACACCTTC. Translation: CASSHTSGRAGYTF.

The V and J genes are TRBV29-1 and TRBJ1-2; no reliable D call. Trimming cost V 8 bases and J 4 bases, with 23 bases left between them. The CDR3 is made up of 15 amino acids. The germline V gene encodes CDR1 SQVTM and CDR2 ANQGSEA. The CDR3 DNA sequence: TGCAGCCCATGGGAGGACGCCAGCCAGGCCTATGGCTACACCTTC. It encodes CSPWEDASQAYGYTF.

This clonotype was detected only a few times. V usage is TRBV24-1 and J usage is TRBJ1-5; a weak D match, TRBD1 (6 bases). Germline values: CDR1 KGHDR, CDR2 SFDVKD. Deletions cut 5 bases from V and 2 bases from J, with 6 bases between. CDR3 size: 13 residues. The CDR3 DNA sequence: TGTGCCACCAGTGCAGGGGGCAATCAGCCCCAGCATTTT. Its protein product is CATSAGGNQPQHF.

This clonotype has at least ten counts. The chain recombines TRBV15 with TRBJ1-1, with TRBD1 identical over 7 bases. The V gene end was trimmed by 2 bases and the J gene end by 11 bases; junction bases not matched to a gene: 11. CDR3 size: 14 residues. The germline V gene encodes CDR1 LNHNV and CDR2 YYDKDF (reference sequence). The CDR3 DNA reads TGTGCCACCAGCAGAAGAACCGGGACAGTAGACGCTTTCTTT. This translates into CATSRRTGTVDAFF.

This clonotype was detected only a few times. The chain links TRBV5-1 to TRBJ2-1; 10 nucleotides align to TRBD2. CDR1 is SGHRS, CDR2 YFSETQ, per germline. The CDR3 contains 15 residues. After removal of 0 bases from V and 8 bases from J, the junction contained 5 bases not matched to a gene. DNA of the CDR3: TGCGCCAGCAGCTTGGTGCTAGCGGGGGAACATGAGCAGTTCTTC. Translated: CASSLVLAGEHEQFF. Full variable domain (outside the CDR3, taken from reference TRBV5-1 and TRBJ2-1): KAGVTQTPRYLIKTRGQQVTLSCSPISGHRSVSWYQQTPGQGLQFLFEYFSETQRNKGNFPGRFSGRQFSNSRSEMNVSTLELGDSALYLCASSLVLAGEHEQFFGPGTRLTVL.